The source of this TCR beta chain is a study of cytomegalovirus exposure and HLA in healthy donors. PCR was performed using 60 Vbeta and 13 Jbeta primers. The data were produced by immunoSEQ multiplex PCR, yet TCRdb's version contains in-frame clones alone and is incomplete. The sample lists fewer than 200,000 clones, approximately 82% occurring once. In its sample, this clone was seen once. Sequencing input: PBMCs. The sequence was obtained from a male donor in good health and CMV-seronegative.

CDR3 DNA sequence: TGCAGCGCCACCGGGACAACTTTCACAGATACGCAGTATTTT. Amino acid sequence: CSATGTTFTDTQYF. This chain joins TRBV29-1 and TRBJ2-3, with D maybe TRBD1 (6 bases). V was trimmed by 7 bases and J by 2 bases, leaving 16 bases between them. The CDR3 is 14 residues long. Germline values: CDR1 SQVTM, CDR2 ANQGSEA.